The T cell receptor beta chain described here comes from a study of blood T cell repertoires in COVID-19. Study-level information: Samples came from the United States, Italy and Spain, spanning acute and convalescent COVID-19.

J gave up 3 bases and V 8 bases, and 10 bases lay outside the gene matches. CDR1 and CDR2 from the germline V gene are SNHLY and FYNNEI. The CDR3 length is 15 residues. Original methodology: The authors estimated nucleated cell counts from reference gene primer amplification. Generated by immunoSEQ multiplex PCR, the TCRdb table keeps only in-frame clones and is missing some. That table is the source of V, J and clone size, and D and trimming were worked out from the DNA. The sample has almost 250,000 clones, around 89% seen once. The sequence came from a woman younger than 45 who had recovered from COVID-19. The specimen sequenced was PBMCs or T cells enriched from blood (not recorded which). The V and J genes are TRBV2 and TRBJ2-1; 7 bases agree with TRBD2. The CDR3 nucleotides read TGTGCCAGCGGGATGGGTAGCGGGTTCTACAATGAGCAGTTCTTC. Amino acids: CASGMGSGFYNEQFF. The variable domain in full, with the rest retrieved from reference TRBV2 and TRBJ2-1, is EPEVTQTPSHQVTQMGQEVILRCVPISNHLYFYWYRQILGQKVEFLVSFYNNEISEKSEIFDDQFSVERPDGSNFTLKIRSTKLEDSAMYFCASGMGSGFYNEQFFGPGTRLTVL.